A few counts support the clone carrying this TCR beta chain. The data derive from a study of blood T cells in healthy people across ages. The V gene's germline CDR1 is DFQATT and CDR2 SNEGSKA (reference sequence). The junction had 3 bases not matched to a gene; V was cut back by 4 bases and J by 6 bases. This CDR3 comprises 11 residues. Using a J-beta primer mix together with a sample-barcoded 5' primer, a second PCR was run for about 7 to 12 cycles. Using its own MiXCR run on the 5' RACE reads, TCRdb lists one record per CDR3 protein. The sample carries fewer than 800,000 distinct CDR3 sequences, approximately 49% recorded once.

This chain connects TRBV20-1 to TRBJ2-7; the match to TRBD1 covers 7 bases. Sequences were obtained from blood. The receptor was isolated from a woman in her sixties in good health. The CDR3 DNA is TGCAGTGCTATACAGGGGACCGAGCAGTACTTC. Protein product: CSAIQGTEQYF.